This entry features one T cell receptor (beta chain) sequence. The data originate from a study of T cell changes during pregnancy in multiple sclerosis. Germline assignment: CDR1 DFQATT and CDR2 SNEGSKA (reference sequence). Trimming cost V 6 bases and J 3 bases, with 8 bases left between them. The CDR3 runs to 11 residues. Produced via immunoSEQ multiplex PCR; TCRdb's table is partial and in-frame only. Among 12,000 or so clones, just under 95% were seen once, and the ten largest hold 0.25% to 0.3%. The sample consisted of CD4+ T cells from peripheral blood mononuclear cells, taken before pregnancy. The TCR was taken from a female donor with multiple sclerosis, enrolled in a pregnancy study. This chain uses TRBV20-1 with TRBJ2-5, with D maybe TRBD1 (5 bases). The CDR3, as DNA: TGCAGTGCCGTAGGGGAAGAGACCCAGTACTTC. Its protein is CSAVGEETQYF.